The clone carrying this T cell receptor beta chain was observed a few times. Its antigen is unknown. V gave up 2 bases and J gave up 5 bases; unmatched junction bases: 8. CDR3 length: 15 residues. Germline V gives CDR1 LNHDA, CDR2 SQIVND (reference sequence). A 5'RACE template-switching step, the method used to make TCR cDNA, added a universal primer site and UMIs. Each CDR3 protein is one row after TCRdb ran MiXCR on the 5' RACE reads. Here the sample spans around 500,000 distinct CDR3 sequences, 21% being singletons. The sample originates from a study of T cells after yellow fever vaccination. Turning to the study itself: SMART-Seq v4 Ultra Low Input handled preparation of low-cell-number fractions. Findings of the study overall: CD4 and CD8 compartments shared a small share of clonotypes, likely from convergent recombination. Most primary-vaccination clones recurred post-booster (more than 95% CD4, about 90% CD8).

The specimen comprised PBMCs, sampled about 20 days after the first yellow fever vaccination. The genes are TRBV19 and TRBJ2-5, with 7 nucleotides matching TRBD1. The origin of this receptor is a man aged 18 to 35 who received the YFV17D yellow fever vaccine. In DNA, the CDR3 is TGTGCCAGTAGTATATCCCGACAGGGTTGGGAGACCCAGTACTTC. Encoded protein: CASSISRQGWETQYF.